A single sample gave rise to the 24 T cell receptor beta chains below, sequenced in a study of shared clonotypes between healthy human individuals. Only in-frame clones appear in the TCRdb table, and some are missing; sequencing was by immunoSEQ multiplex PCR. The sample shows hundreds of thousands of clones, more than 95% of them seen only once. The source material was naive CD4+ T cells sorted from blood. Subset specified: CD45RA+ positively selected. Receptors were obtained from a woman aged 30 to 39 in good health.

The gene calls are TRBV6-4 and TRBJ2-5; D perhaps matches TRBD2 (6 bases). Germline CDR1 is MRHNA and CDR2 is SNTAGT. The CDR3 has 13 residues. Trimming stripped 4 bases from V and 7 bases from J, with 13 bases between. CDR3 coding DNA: TGTGCCAGCAGTGCAGCGTCCGGGGGGACCCAGTACTTC. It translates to CASSAASGGTQYF.

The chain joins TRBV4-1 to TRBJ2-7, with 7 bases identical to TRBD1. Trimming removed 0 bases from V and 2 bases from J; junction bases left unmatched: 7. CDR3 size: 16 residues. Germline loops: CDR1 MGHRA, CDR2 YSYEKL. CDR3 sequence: CASSQDEGTDPYEQYF. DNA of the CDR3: TGCGCCAGCAGCCAAGATGAAGGGACAGACCCCTACGAGCAGTACTTC.

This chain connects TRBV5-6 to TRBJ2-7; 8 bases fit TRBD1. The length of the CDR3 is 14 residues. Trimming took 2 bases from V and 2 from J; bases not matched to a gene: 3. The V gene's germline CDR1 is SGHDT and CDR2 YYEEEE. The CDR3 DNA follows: TGTGCCAGCAGCTTAATGGACAGGGCCTACGAGCAGTACTTC. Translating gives CASSLMDRAYEQYF.

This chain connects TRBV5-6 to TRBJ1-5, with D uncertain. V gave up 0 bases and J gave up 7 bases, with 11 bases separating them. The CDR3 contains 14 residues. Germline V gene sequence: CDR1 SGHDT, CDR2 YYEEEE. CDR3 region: CASSLGGSEQPQHF. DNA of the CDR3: TGTGCCAGCAGCTTGGGAGGGTCGGAACAGCCCCAGCATTTT.

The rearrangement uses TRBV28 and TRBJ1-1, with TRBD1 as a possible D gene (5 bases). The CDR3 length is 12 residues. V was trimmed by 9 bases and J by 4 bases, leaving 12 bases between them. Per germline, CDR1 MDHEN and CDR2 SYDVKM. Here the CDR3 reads CASGGEFTEAFF. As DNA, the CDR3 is TGTGCCAGTGGGGGAGAATTCACTGAAGCTTTCTTT.

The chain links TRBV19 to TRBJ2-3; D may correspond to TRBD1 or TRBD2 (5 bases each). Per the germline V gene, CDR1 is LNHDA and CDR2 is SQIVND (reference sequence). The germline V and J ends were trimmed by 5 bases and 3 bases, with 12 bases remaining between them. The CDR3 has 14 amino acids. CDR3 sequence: CASSEGKRTDTQYF. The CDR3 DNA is TGTGCCAGTAGTGAGGGGAAGAGGACAGATACGCAGTATTTT.

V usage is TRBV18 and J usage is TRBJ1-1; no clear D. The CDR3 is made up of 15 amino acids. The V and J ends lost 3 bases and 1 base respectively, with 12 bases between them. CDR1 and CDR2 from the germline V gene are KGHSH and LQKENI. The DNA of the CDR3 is TGTGCCAGCTCACCGTTAGGGAAAGGGAACACTGAAGCTTTCTTT. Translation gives CASSPLGKGNTEAFF.

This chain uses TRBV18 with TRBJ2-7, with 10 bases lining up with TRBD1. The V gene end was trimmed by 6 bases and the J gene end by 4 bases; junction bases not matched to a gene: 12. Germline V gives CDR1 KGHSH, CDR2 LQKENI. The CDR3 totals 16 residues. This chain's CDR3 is CASSLTPTGGSYEQYF. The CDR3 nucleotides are TGTGCCAGCTCCCTCACCCCGACAGGGGGCTCGTACGAGCAGTACTTC.

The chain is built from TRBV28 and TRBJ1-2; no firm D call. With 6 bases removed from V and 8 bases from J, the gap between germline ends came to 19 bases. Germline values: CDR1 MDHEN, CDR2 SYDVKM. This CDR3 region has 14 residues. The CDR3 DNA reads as TGTGCCAGCAGCTCCGGGCCCTTACCATCGGGCTACACCTTC. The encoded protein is CASSSGPLPSGYTF.

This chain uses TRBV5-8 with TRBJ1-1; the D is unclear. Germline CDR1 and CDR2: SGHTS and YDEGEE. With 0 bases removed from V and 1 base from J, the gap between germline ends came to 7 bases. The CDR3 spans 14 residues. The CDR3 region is CASSLDTENTEAFF. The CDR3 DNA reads TGTGCCAGCAGCTTGGATACAGAGAACACTGAAGCTTTCTTT.

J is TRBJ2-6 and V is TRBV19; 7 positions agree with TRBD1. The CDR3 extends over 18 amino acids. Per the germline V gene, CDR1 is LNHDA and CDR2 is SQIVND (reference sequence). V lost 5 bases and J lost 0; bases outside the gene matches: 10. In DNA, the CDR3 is TGTGCCAGTAGTTCCTACTCGGGACAGCTCTCTGGGGCCAACGTCCTGACTTTC. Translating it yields CASSSYSGQLSGANVLTF.

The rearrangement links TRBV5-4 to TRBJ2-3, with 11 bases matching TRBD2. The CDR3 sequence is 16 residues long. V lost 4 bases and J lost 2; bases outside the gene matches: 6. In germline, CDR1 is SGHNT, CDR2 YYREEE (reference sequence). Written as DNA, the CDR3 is TGTGCCAGCAGCCACGAACTAGCGGGAGTCACAGATACGCAGTATTTT. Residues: CASSHELAGVTDTQYF.

CDR3 nucleotides: TGTGCCAGCAGCACGAGGCCCCAATCTAATGAGCAGTTCTTC. This sequence encodes CASSTRPQSNEQFF. The genes are TRBV9 and TRBJ2-1; D remains unclear. This CDR3 contains 14 residues. CDR1 and CDR2 (germline): SGDLS, YYNGEE. Trimming removed 4 bases at V and 7 bases at J, with 15 bases between.

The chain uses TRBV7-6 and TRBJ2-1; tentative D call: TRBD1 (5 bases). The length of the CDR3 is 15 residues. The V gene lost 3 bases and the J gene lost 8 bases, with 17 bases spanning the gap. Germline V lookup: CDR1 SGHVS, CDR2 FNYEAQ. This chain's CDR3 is CASSFTDNHPHEQFF. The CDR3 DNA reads TGTGCCAGCAGCTTCACGGACAATCACCCCCATGAGCAGTTCTTC.

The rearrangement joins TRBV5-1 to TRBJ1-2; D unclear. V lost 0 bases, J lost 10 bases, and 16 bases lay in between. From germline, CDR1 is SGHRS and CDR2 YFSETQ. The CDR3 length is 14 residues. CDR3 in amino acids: CASSLASTLSAYTF. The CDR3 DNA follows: TGCGCCAGCAGCTTGGCTTCCACTCTCTCAGCCTACACCTTC.

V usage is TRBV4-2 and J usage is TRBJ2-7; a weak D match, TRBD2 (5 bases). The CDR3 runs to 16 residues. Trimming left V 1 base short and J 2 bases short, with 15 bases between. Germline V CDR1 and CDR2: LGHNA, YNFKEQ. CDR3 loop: CASSQVSQAETYEQYF. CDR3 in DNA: TGTGCCAGCAGCCAAGTTAGTCAAGCGGAAACCTACGAGCAGTACTTC.

The CDR3 is CASSLRGEVTGELFF. DNA for the CDR3: TGTGCCAGCAGTTTAAGGGGGGAGGTCACCGGGGAGCTGTTTTTT. J is TRBJ2-2 and V is TRBV28, with D perhaps being TRBD1 or TRBD2 (6 bases each). The CDR3 contains 15 residues. The germline V and J ends were trimmed by 2 bases and 4 bases, with 11 bases remaining between them. Looked up from germline, CDR1 is MDHEN and CDR2 is SYDVKM.

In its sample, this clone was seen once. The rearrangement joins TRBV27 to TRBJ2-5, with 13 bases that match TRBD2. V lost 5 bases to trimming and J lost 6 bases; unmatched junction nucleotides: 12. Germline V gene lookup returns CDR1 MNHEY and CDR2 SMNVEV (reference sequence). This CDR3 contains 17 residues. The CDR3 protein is CASSPTGTSGAPKTQYF. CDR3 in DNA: TGTGCCAGCAGTCCGACCGGGACTAGCGGGGCCCCGAAGACCCAGTACTTC.

As DNA, the CDR3 is TGTGCCAGCTCACGTCGTGCCATGACCCAAGAGACCCAGTACTTC. It specifies CASSRRAMTQETQYF. The chain recombines TRBV18 with TRBJ2-5; D remains unclear. CDR3 length: 15 residues. The germline V gene encodes CDR1 KGHSH and CDR2 LQKENI. The V gene lost 4 bases and the J gene lost 1 base, with 13 bases spanning the gap.

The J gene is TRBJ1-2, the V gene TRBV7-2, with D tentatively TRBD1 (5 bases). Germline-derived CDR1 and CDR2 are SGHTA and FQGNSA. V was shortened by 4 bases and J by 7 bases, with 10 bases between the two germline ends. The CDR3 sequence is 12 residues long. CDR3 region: CASSWDWGGYTF. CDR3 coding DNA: TGTGCCAGCAGCTGGGACTGGGGTGGCTACACCTTC. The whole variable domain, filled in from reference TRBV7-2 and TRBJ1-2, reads GAGVSQSPSNKVTEKGKDVELRCDPISGHTALYWYRQSLGQGLEFLIYFQGNSAPDKSGLPSDRFSAERTGGSVSTLTIQRTQQEDSAVYLCASSWDWGGYTFGSGTRLTVV.

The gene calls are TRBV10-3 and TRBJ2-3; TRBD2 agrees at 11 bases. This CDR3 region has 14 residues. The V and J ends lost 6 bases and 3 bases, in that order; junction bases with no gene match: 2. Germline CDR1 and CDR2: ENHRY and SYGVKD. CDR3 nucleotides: TGTGCCATCAGGCGGACTAGCGGGACAGATACGCAGTATTTT. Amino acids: CAIRRTSGTDTQYF.

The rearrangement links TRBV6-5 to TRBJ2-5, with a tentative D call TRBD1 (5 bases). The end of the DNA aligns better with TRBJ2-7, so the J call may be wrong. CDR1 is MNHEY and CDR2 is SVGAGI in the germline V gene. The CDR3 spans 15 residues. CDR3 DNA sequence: TGTGCCAGCAGTTACAGTGGACAACCCTTGTACGAGCAGTACTTC. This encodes CASSYSGQPLYEQYF.

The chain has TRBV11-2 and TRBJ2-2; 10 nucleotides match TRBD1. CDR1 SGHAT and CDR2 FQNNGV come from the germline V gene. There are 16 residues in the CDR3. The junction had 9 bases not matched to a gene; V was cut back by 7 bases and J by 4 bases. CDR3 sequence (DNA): TGTGCCAGCATCTCCTGGGGACAGGGGACCACCGGGGAGCTGTTTTTT. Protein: CASISWGQGTTGELFF.

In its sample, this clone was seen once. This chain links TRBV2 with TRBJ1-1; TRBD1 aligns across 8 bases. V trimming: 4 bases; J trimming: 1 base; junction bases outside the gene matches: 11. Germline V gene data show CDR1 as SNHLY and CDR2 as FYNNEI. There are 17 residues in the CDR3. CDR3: CASSVFSGQGANTEAFF. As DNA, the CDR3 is TGTGCCAGCAGTGTATTCAGTGGGCAGGGGGCGAACACTGAAGCTTTCTTT.